The 14 T cell receptor beta chains reported below all come from one sample, sequenced in a study of T cell responses to AZD1222 COVID-19 vaccine. The protocol was immunoSEQ multiplex PCR, while the TCRdb copy is restricted to in-frame clones and leaves out a portion. The repertoire has some 150,000 clones, over 80% of them found once; the top ten carry roughly 4.3%. Sequences were derived from peripheral blood, sampled 28 days after the second dose of the MenACWY control vaccine. The receptors were gathered from an adult who received the MenACWY meningococcal vaccine as a control.

The J gene is TRBJ2-2, the V gene TRBV3-1 (or the pseudogene TRBV3-2); possibly TRBD1 or TRBD2 for D (5 bases each). This CDR3 has 15 amino acids. The V and J ends lost 4 bases and 0 bases respectively, with 9 bases between them. Germline assignment: CDR1 LGHDT and CDR2 YNNKEL (reference sequence). The CDR3 DNA reads TGTGCCAGCAGCCCCCGGGACGCGAACACCGGGGAGCTGTTTTTT. This gives the protein CASSPRDANTGELFF.

The rearrangement uses TRBV28 and TRBJ1-2; D call uncertain. CDR3 length equals 11 residues. CDR1 is MDHEN, CDR2 SYDVKM, per germline. V lost 7 bases, J lost 2 bases, and 5 bases lay in between. The CDR3 spells CASTSNYGYTF. The CDR3 coding sequence is TGTGCCAGCACGTCGAACTATGGCTACACCTTC.

The chain employs TRBV7-3 and TRBJ2-7, with D maybe TRBD2 (5 bases). The CDR3 runs 13 residues. Germline V gives CDR1 SGHTA, CDR2 FQGTGA. Deletions cut 5 bases from V and 1 base from J, with 9 bases between. In nucleotides, the CDR3 is TGTGCCAGCAGCGCGGGTCCATCCTACGAGCAGTACTTC. Protein product: CASSAGPSYEQYF.

V usage is TRBV27 and J usage is TRBJ1-4; D remains ambiguous. Germline CDR1 is MNHEY and CDR2 is SMNVEV (reference sequence). V lost 6 bases, J lost 7 bases, and 12 bases lay in between. The CDR3 length is 13 residues. In nucleotides, the CDR3 is TGTGCCAGCAGCGGGCAGAGGAGTGAAAAACTGTTTTTT. Translation: CASSGQRSEKLFF.

The chain uses TRBV30 and TRBJ1-4; maybe TRBD1 (5 bases). V was trimmed by 2 bases and J by 8 bases, leaving 15 bases between them. The CDR3 loop spans 14 amino acids. Germline V gene sequence: CDR1 GTSNPN, CDR2 SVGIG (reference sequence). The CDR3 protein is CAWSRDPTREKLFF. CDR3 bases: TGTGCCTGGAGTCGGGACCCCACTAGGGAAAAACTGTTTTTT.

This chain uses TRBV19 with TRBJ2-1; unclear D gene. The CDR3 covers 16 residues. Trimming pared 0 bases from V and 5 bases from J, leaving 14 bases between. From germline, CDR1 is LNHDA and CDR2 SQIVND (reference sequence). CDR3: CASSIDRGHQDNEQFF. The CDR3 DNA sequence: TGTGCCAGTAGTATAGATCGTGGGCACCAAGACAATGAGCAGTTCTTC.

This chain joins TRBV28 and TRBJ1-3, with unresolved D. V lost 5 bases, J lost 12 bases, and 20 bases lay in between. Germline V lookup: CDR1 MDHEN, CDR2 SYDVKM. The CDR3 runs 14 residues. Written as DNA, the CDR3 is TGTGCCAGCAGTCCCACGTGGGCGGCTTGGGGCATATATTTT. Protein: CASSPTWAAWGIYF.

The J gene is TRBJ2-7, the V gene TRBV23-1, with 7 bases that match TRBD2. TRBV23-1 qualifies as an ORF whose function is uncertain. V lost 7 bases to trimming and J lost 5 bases; unmatched junction nucleotides: 2. The CDR3 length is 11 residues. As DNA, the CDR3 is TGCGCCAGCAAAGGGAGGGACGAGCAGTACTTC. Protein product: CASKGRDEQYF.

The chain carries TRBV5-1 and TRBJ1-2; D ambiguous. V lost 4 bases, J lost 7 bases, and 14 bases lay in between. Per germline, CDR1 SGHRS and CDR2 YFSETQ. The CDR3 spans 13 residues. The chain's CDR3 is CASSPGEGAGYTF. The CDR3 nucleotides are TGCGCCAGCAGCCCTGGGGAGGGCGCTGGCTACACCTTC.

This clone was counted between two and nine times. This chain connects TRBV28 to TRBJ1-1; D may be TRBD1 (5 bases). The germline gives CDR1 MDHEN, CDR2 SYDVKM. V lost 6 bases, J lost 3 bases, and 17 bases lay in between. This CDR3 spans 15 amino acids. In DNA form, the CDR3 reads TGTGCCAGCAGGCAACCCCCGGGGGGGTACACTGAAGCTTTCTTT. Translating gives CASRQPPGGYTEAFF.

V is TRBV6-5 and J is TRBJ2-1; TRBD2 aligns across 11 bases. Trimming at V came to 7 bases and at J to 8 bases, leaving 7 bases not matched to a gene. The germline gives CDR1 MNHEY, CDR2 SVGAGI. The CDR3 extends over 14 amino acids. Here the CDR3 reads CASIAGGPVDEQFF. The CDR3 coding sequence is TGTGCCAGCATAGCGGGAGGGCCGGTAGATGAGCAGTTCTTC.

The chain links TRBV30 to TRBJ2-5; D perhaps matches TRBD1 (7 bases). The V end was cut by 0 bases, the J end by 5 bases, with 13 bases between. In germline, CDR1 is GTSNPN, CDR2 SVGIG (reference sequence). The CDR3 totals 14 residues. The CDR3 loop reads CAWSVRRGQETQYF. CDR3 nucleotides: TGTGCCTGGAGTGTACGGAGGGGGCAGGAGACCCAGTACTTC.

The V and J genes are TRBV9 and TRBJ1-1; the D gene is possibly TRBD1 (6 bases). The CDR3 spans 14 residues. The germline gives CDR1 SGDLS, CDR2 YYNGEE. Between the trimmed V and J ends, which lost 0 bases and 1 base, there was a span of 7 bases. In DNA form, the CDR3 reads TGTGCCAGCAGCGTAGTAGGGGGGAACACTGAAGCTTTCTTT. Encoded protein: CASSVVGGNTEAFF.

The genes are TRBV2 and TRBJ1-4; tentative D call: TRBD1 (5 bases). With 6 bases removed from V and 1 base from J, the gap between germline ends came to 9 bases. The CDR3 totals 14 residues. CDR1 SNHLY and CDR2 FYNNEI come from the germline V gene. The CDR3 protein is CASSWGGTNEKLFF. The CDR3 DNA reads TGTGCCAGCAGCTGGGGGGGAACTAATGAAAAACTGTTTTTT.